A selection of T cell receptor beta chains follows, all from one sample in a study of identical twins. TCRdb re-called the 5' RACE reads with MiXCR, one entry per CDR3 protein. The table shows under 900,000 distinct CDR3 sequences, with over 15% occurring only once. These data also featured in a second study, about T cells expressing NK-cell markers.

Sample: PBMCs. The origin of the receptors is a woman under 30 in good health. Both conserved end residues are part of each CDR3. D genes are given only for firm matches. The size entry is marked missing in some rows and otherwise reads once, few, many or a size class.

j_call	v_call	clone_size	d_call	cdr3_nt	cdr3_aa
TRBJ2-5	TRBV29-1	few	-	TGCAGCGTTGTATGGCGGGGTCGGACCCAAGAGACCCAGTACTTC	CSVVWRGRTQETQYF
TRBJ1-1	TRBV25-1	few	-	TGTGCCAGCAGTTCTCCGAAGATGAACACTGAAGCTTTCTTT	CASSSPKMNTEAFF
TRBJ2-5	TRBV5-1	-	-	TGCGCCAGCAGCGCCGTCCAAGAGACCCAGTACTTC	CASSAVQETQYF
TRBJ1-6	TRBV18	-	-	TGTGCCAGCTCACCACCCGGGACGGGGAATTCACCCCTCCACTTT	CASSPPGTGNSPLHF
TRBJ1-1	TRBV29-1	-	TRBD1	TGCAGCGTAGGACAGGTTACCAACACTGAAGCTTTCTTT	CSVGQVTNTEAFF
TRBJ1-2	TRBV12-3/TRBV12-4	few	-	TGTGCCAGCACCTTTGGGTCCCCTAGCGGAGAGGAGGGCTACACCTTC	CASTFGSPSGEEGYTF
TRBJ2-5	TRBV7-9	-	-	TGTGCCAGCAGCCCGGTTGGAGGCCAAGAGACCCAGTACTTC	CASSPVGGQETQYF
TRBJ1-5	TRBV7-2	few	-	TGTGCCAGCAGCTTAGCGTTAAATCAGCCCCAGCATTTT	CASSLALNQPQHF
TRBJ2-5	TRBV7-2	-	TRBD2	TGTGCCAGCAGCTTGGGACTAGCGGGAGCAATAGGCGAGACCCAGTACTTC	CASSLGLAGAIGETQYF
TRBJ2-2	TRBV24-1	-	TRBD1	TGTGCCACCAGTGATCCGACAGGGCCCGGGGAGCTGTTTTTT	CATSDPTGPGELFF
TRBJ2-7	TRBV7-9	-	-	TGTGCCAGCAGCCAGTCCGGGACGGGGGTTTTTGAGCAGTACTTC	CASSQSGTGVFEQYF